Below, one T cell receptor (beta chain) is given with its context. The sample comes from a study of T cells in localized non-small cell lung cancer. Trimming took off 6 bases at V and 9 bases at J, with 15 bases between the two ends. Germline V gives CDR1 SGHAT, CDR2 FQNNGV. The CDR3 runs 13 residues. Repertoires were generated with immunoSEQ multiplex PCR, while TCRdb's copy carries only in-frame clones and drops some. The table lists 90,000 to 100,000 clones, approximately 91% of them singletons. This receptor was taken from a woman aged 40 to 75 with stage II squamous cell lung carcinoma. The J gene is TRBJ2-4, the V gene TRBV11-2; D ambiguous. Sequences were derived from PBMCs, sampled before any cancer treatment. The CDR3, as DNA: TGTGCCAGCAGAACGATCCGGGTGGGCATTCAGTACTTC. This encodes CASRTIRVGIQYF.